This T cell receptor beta chain was sequenced during a study of early T cells in non-severe SARS-CoV-2 infection. Background on the study: Bulk RNA from unsorted whole blood was sequenced; chains were unpaired.

To note about this clonotype: What it recognizes is unknown.

Individual cDNA molecules each received unique molecular identifiers attached to them. TCRdb analysed the 5' RACE reads with MiXCR anew, one entry per CDR3 protein. The sample holds some 87,000 distinct CDR3 sequences, 10% to 15% seen once. Per the germline V gene, CDR1 is SQVTM and CDR2 is ANQGSEA. With 6 bases clipped from V and 2 bases from J, the junction kept 3 bases outside the gene matches. The CDR3 runs 12 residues. Study-wide results and limits: VDJdb matches were skewed toward anti-spike CD8 T cell responses.

This chain links TRBV29-1 with TRBJ2-7; 8 bases align to TRBD2. This clonotype originated in an adult who was a healthcare worker with PCR-confirmed SARS-CoV-2 infection or an uninfected control (not recorded which). Sequences were obtained from whole blood. The CDR3 is CSVLAGPYEQYF. CDR3 nucleotide sequence: TGCAGCGTGTTAGCGGGACCCTACGAGCAGTACTTC.